Listed here are 20 T cell receptor beta chains from one sample, sequenced in a study of chemoradiotherapy in HPV16-positive cancers. Sequencing used immunoSEQ multiplex PCR; TCRdb keeps in-frame clones, though not all of them. The table has approximately 4,200 clones, about four fifths seen once. Sequenced here: tumor tissue, sampled from a patient who underwent chemoradiotherapy. The receptors originated from a human donor with HPV-associated anogenital cancer.

The chain uses TRBV5-1 and TRBJ2-1; D not certain. Germline V gene lookup returns CDR1 SGHRS and CDR2 YFSETQ. The V end was cut by 0 bases, the J end by 6 bases, with 7 bases between. The CDR3 is made up of 13 amino acids. Here the CDR3 DNA reads TGCGCCAGCAGCTTGGACCCGGGCAATGAGCAGTTCTTC. Translation gives CASSLDPGNEQFF.

The rearrangement uses TRBV6-1 and TRBJ1-5, with unresolved D. Germline-derived CDR1 and CDR2 are MNHNS and SASEGT. There are 16 residues in the CDR3. V was shortened by 4 bases and J by 0 bases, with 13 bases between the two germline ends. In DNA form, the CDR3 reads TGTGCCAGCAGTGGTACAGCCGGCGGTAGCAATCAGCCCCAGCATTTT. It is translated as CASSGTAGGSNQPQHF.

This chain links TRBV19 with TRBJ1-5; D uncertain. Germline V CDR1 and CDR2: LNHDA, SQIVND (reference sequence). V was trimmed by 7 bases and J by 0 bases, leaving 13 bases between them. The CDR3 has 15 amino acids. CDR3 in amino acids: CASTHEIDSNQPQHF. The CDR3 DNA is TGTGCCAGTACCCACGAGATAGATAGCAATCAGCCCCAGCATTTT.

The V call is TRBV6-4, the J call TRBJ1-2; maybe TRBD1 (6 bases). The ends were cut back, 5 bases at V and 4 bases at J, with 14 bases in the middle. The CDR3 sequence is 14 residues long. From germline, CDR1 is MRHNA and CDR2 SNTAGT. The CDR3 region is CASSRRIGGYGYTF. In DNA form, the CDR3 reads TGTGCCAGCAGTCGGCGGATAGGGGGCTATGGCTACACCTTC.

The chain links TRBV6-5 to TRBJ2-3; D is unclear. Trimming took off 5 bases at V and 0 bases at J, with 12 bases between the two ends. CDR3 size: 15 residues. Germline CDR1 reads MNHEY; CDR2 reads SVGAGI. The CDR3 loop is CASSLSWGSTDTQYF. CDR3 bases: TGTGCCAGCAGTCTGTCTTGGGGAAGCACAGATACGCAGTATTTT.

This clone came up a few times. CDR3 amino acids: CASILEVNTEAFF. The CDR3 nucleotides are TGTGCCAGCATCCTTGAAGTGAACACTGAAGCTTTCTTT. The rearrangement links TRBV2 to TRBJ1-1; no firm D call. Germline lookup yields CDR1 SNHLY and CDR2 FYNNEI. V was trimmed by 7 bases and J by 0 bases, leaving 9 bases between them. The CDR3 is made up of 13 amino acids.

This clone has more than one count but fewer than ten. The chain has TRBV6-6 and TRBJ2-3; 7 positions agree with TRBD2. The germline V gene has CDR1 MNHNY and CDR2 SVGAGI (reference sequence). The length of the CDR3 is 16 residues. V dropped 0 bases and J dropped 4; count of bases not matched to a gene: 7. The CDR3 sequence is CASSYSPAGLSDTQYF. As DNA, the CDR3 is TGTGCCAGCAGTTACTCCCCAGCGGGATTGTCAGATACGCAGTATTTT.

This clone was seen once. V usage is TRBV11-2 and J usage is TRBJ2-3; TRBD2 agrees at 9 bases. Per the germline V gene, CDR1 is SGHAT and CDR2 is FQNNGV. This CDR3 is 16 amino acids long. J lost 6 bases, V lost 2 bases, and 9 bases had no gene match. CDR3 loop: CASSLSGGGASDTQYF. For the CDR3, the DNA is TGTGCCAGCAGCTTATCCGGCGGGGGGGCCAGCGATACGCAGTATTTT.

This rearrangement joins TRBV4-3 to TRBJ1-4; perhaps TRBD1 as D (5 bases). V lost 0 bases and J 0 bases, leaving 8 bases between the germline ends. CDR3 length: 16 amino acids. The germline CDR1 and CDR2 sequences are LGHNA and YSLEER. In DNA, the CDR3 is TGCGCCAGCAGCCAAGATCTGGGGGCAACTAATGAAAAACTGTTTTTT. Its protein is CASSQDLGATNEKLFF.

Judged by abundance, this clone is medium-sized. The chain uses TRBV12-5 and TRBJ2-2; D gene uncertain. V was clipped by 4 bases and J by 0 bases, with 6 bases between them. This CDR3 has 14 amino acids. CDR1 is LGHNT, CDR2 FRNRAP, per germline. In DNA, the CDR3 is TGTGCTAGTGGTTGGACCGCGAACACCGGGGAGCTGTTTTTT. This sequence encodes CASGWTANTGELFF.

The chain joins TRBV9 to TRBJ2-3; 7 positions match TRBD1. This CDR3 region has 14 residues. The germline gives CDR1 SGDLS, CDR2 YYNGEE. Trimming cost V 2 bases and J 14 bases; bases outside gene matches: 14. CDR3 sequence reads: CASSVSIRDSQRYF. CDR3 sequence (DNA): TGTGCCAGCAGCGTTAGCATTCGGGACAGCCAGCGGTATTTT.

The chain employs TRBV9 and TRBJ2-7; no clear D gene. CDR1 and CDR2 from the germline V gene are SGDLS and YYNGEE. V lost 3 bases and J 0 bases, leaving 7 bases between the germline ends. This CDR3 is built from 13 residues. CDR3 nucleotide sequence: TGTGCCAGCAGCGGGGAAAGCTCCTACGAGCAGTACTTC. This codes for CASSGESSYEQYF.

The chain employs TRBV13 and TRBJ1-3; D unresolved. Trimming pared 0 bases from V and 4 bases from J, leaving 7 bases between. Germline assignment: CDR1 PRHDT and CDR2 FYEKMQ (reference sequence). The CDR3 loop spans 14 amino acids. CDR3 loop: CASSLGRRGNTIYF. The CDR3 DNA follows: TGTGCCAGCAGCTTAGGCCGGCGGGGAAACACCATATATTTT.

The CDR3 DNA is TGTGCCTGGAGTGATGGTTATGCCTCCGGGGTCTTTTCTCTCTCTGGGGCCAACGTCCTGACTTTC. Amino acid sequence: CAWSDGYASGVFSLSGANVLTF. This rearrangement joins TRBV30 to TRBJ2-6, with D maybe TRBD2 (5 bases). CDR1 and CDR2 from the germline V gene are GTSNPN and SVGIG (reference sequence). CDR3 size: 22 residues. V lost 1 base, J lost 0 bases, and 28 bases lay in between. Full variable domain (remainder filled in from reference TRBV30 and TRBJ2-6): SQTIHQWPATLVQPVGSPLSLECTVEGTSNPNLYWYRQAAGRGLQLLFYSVGIGQISSEVPQNLSASRPQDRQFILSSKKLLLSDSGFYLCAWSDGYASGVFSLSGANVLTFGAGSRLTVL.

V usage is TRBV7-9 and J usage is TRBJ2-7, with D perhaps matching TRBD1 (6 bases). The CDR3 extends over 13 amino acids. Trimming took 5 bases from V and 4 from J, leaving 12 bases between them. Germline V gene sequence: CDR1 SEHNR, CDR2 FQNEAQ (reference sequence). CDR3 sequence reads: CASSQTGMYEQYF. CDR3 bases: TGTGCCAGCAGCCAAACAGGGATGTACGAGCAGTACTTC.

Comments on this clone: Germline is not matched at one junction end, which may reflect a read error. This sequence joins TRBV19 and TRBJ2-2; 9 nucleotides line up with TRBD1. Germline V gene sequence: CDR1 LNHDA, CDR2 SQIVND (reference sequence). This CDR3 contains 11 residues. As DNA, the CDR3 is TGTGCCAGTACCCTGACAGGGGGGCTGTTTTTT. This codes for CASTLTGGLFF.

This clone was seen a few times. V gene TRBV14 combines with J gene TRBJ2-7, with a weak D call TRBD1 (5 bases). Trimming removed 4 bases at V and 7 bases at J, with 14 bases between. This CDR3 spans 13 amino acids. Germline V lookup: CDR1 SGHDN, CDR2 FVKESK. The DNA for the CDR3 is TGTGCCAGCAGCCCCAGGGCTTACTTGGAGCAGTACTTC. It is translated as CASSPRAYLEQYF.

There are a few counts of this clone. V gene TRBV7-6 combines with J gene TRBJ2-7; D possibly corresponds to TRBD2 (5 bases). The length of the CDR3 is 15 residues. CDR1 and CDR2 from the germline V gene are SGHVS and FNYEAQ. Trimming pared 2 bases from V and 3 bases from J, leaving 14 bases between. CDR3 amino acids: CASSLRSGPDYEQYF. CDR3 DNA sequence: TGTGCCAGCAGCTTAAGAAGCGGCCCGGACTACGAGCAGTACTTC. Full variable domain (remainder filled in from reference TRBV7-6 and TRBJ2-7): GAGVSQSPRYKVTKRGQDVALRCDPISGHVSLYWYRQALGQGPEFLTYFNYEAQQDKSGLPNDRFSAERPEGSISTLTIQRTEQRDSAMYRCASSLRSGPDYEQYFGPGTRLTVT.

The genes are TRBV11-2 and TRBJ2-2; D unresolved. Deletions cut 3 bases from V and 5 bases from J, with 10 bases between. This CDR3 spans 14 amino acids. Germline-derived CDR1 and CDR2 are SGHAT and FQNNGV. The CDR3 sequence: CASSFRRKTGELFF. The CDR3 nucleotides read TGTGCCAGCAGCTTTCGGAGAAAAACCGGGGAGCTGTTTTTT.

The genes are TRBV23-1 and TRBJ1-3; D is ambiguous. Being an ORF, TRBV23-1 has a function that is uncertain. CDR3 length equals 12 residues. V lost 7 bases to trimming and J lost 0 bases, with 4 bases between them. The DNA for the CDR3 is TGCGCCAGCAAGGACTCTGGAAACACCATATATTTT. Translated, it gives CASKDSGNTIYF.